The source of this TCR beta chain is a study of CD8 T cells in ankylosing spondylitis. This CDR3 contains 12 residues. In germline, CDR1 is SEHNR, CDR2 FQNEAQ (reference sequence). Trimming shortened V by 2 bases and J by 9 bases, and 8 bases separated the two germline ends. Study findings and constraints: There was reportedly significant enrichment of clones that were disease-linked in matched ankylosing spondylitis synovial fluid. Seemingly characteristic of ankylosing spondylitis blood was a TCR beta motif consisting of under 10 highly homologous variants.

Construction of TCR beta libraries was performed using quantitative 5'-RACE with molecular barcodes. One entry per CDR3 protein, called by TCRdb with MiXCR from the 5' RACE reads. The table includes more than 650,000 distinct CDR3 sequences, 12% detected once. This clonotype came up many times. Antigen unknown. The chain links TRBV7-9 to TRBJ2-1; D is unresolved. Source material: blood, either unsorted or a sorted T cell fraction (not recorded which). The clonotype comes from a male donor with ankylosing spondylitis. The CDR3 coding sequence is TGTGCCAGCAGCTTATTTGCCGGTGAGCAGTTCTTC. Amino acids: CASSLFAGEQFF. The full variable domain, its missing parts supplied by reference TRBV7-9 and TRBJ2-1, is DTGVSQNPRHKITKRGQNVTFRCDPISEHNRLYWYRQTLGQGPEFLTYFQNEAQLEKSRLLSDRFSAERPKGSFSTLEIQRTEQGDSAMYLCASSLFAGEQFFGPGTRLTVL.